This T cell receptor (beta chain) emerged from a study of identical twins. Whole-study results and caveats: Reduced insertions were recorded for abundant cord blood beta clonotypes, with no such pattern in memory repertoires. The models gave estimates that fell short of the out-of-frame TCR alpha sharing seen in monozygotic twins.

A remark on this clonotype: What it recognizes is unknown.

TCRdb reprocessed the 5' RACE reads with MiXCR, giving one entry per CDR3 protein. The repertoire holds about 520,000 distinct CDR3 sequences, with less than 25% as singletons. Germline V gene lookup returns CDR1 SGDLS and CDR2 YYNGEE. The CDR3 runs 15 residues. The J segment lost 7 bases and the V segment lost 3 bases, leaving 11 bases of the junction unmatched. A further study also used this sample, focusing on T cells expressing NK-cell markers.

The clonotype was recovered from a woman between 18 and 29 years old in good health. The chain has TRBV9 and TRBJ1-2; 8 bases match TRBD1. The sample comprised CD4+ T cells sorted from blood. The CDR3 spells CASSALTGASAGYTF. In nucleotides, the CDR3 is TGTGCCAGCAGCGCCCTGACAGGGGCATCCGCTGGCTACACCTTC.